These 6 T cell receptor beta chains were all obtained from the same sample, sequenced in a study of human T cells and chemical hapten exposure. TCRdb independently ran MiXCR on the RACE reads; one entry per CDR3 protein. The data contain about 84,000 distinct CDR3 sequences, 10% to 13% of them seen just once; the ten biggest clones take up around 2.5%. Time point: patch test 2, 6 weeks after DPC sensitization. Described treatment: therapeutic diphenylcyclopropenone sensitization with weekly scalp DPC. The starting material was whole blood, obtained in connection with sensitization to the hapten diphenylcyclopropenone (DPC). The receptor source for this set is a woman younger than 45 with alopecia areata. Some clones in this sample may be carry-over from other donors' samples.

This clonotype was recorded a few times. CDR3 coding DNA: TGTGCCTGGAGTGCCGGGGCGGGCGACAATGAGCAGTTCTTC. Encoded protein: CAWSAGAGDNEQFF. The chain carries TRBV30 and TRBJ2-1; D possibly matches TRBD1 or TRBD2 (5 bases each). Looked up from germline, CDR1 is GTSNPN and CDR2 is SVGIG (reference sequence). V was trimmed by 1 base and J by 5 bases, leaving 12 bases between them. CDR3 size: 14 residues.

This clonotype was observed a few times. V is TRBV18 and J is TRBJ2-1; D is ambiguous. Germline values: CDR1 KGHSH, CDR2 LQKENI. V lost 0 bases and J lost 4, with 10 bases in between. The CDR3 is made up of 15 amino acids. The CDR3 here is CASSPPSKGYNEQFF. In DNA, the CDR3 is TGTGCCAGCTCACCACCCTCTAAAGGTTACAATGAGCAGTTCTTC.

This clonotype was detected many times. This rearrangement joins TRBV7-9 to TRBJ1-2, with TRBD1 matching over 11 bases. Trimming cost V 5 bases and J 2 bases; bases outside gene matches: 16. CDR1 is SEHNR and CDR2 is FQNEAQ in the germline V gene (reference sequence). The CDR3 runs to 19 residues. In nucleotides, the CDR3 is TGTGCCAGCAGCATTACCCCCGGGACAGGGGGTAGAGGCAACTATGGCTACACCTTC. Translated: CASSITPGTGGRGNYGYTF.

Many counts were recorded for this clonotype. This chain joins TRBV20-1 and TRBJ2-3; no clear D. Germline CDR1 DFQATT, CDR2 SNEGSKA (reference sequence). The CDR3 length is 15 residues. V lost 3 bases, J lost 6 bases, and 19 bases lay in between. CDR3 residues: CSARSQGSFGDTQYF. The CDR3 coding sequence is TGCAGTGCTAGGTCCCAAGGTTCGTTCGGGGATACGCAGTATTTT.

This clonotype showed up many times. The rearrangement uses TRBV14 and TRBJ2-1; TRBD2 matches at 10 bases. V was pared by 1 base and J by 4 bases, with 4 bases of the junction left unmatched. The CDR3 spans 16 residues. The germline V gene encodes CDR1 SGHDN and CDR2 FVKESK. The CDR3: CASSQGPSGSYNEQFF. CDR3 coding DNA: TGTGCCAGCAGCCAAGGGCCTAGCGGGAGTTACAATGAGCAGTTCTTC. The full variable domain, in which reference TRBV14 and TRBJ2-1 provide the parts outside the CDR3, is EAGVTQFPSHSVIEKGQTVTLRCDPISGHDNLYWYRRVMGKEIKFLLHFVKESKQDESGMPNNRFLAERTGGTYSTLKVQPAELEDSGVYFCASSQGPSGSYNEQFFGPGTRLTVL.

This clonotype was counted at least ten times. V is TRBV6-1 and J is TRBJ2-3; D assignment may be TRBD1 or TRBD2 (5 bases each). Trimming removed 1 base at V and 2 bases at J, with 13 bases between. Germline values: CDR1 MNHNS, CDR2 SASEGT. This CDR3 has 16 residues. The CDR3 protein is CASSEVGTANTDTQYF. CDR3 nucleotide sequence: TGTGCCAGCAGTGAAGTGGGGACGGCTAACACAGATACGCAGTATTTT.